A selection of T cell receptor beta chains follows, all from one sample in a study of blood T cell repertoires in COVID-19. Method: immunoSEQ multiplex PCR; TCRdb's copy keeps in-frame clones and lacks some. This sample has more than 90,000 clones, with roughly 72% found just once. The specimen was peripheral blood. All receptors derive from an older woman in a cohort sampled during active or convalescent COVID-19. CDR3s include the opening cysteine and the closing phenylalanine or tryptophan. The order of the fields is D gene, V gene, J gene, clone size, CDR3 DNA, CDR3 protein. D genes are given only for firm matches. Only part of the rows carry a size: once, few, many, or a class if the clone is expanded.

TRBD1	TRBV10-1	TRBJ2-5	NA	TGCGCCAGCAGTGAAATTCGGGGACAGGGGGATGAGACCCAGTACTTC	CASSEIRGQGDETQYF
NA	TRBV5-4	TRBJ1-2	NA	TGTGCCAGCAGCTTGGGCGGGGGGACAACCCCATTCTATGGCTACACCTTC	CASSLGGGTTPFYGYTF
TRBD2	TRBV2	TRBJ2-3	NA	TGTGCCAGCAGGGTTCTAGCGGATAGCACAGATACGCAGTATTTT	CASRVLADSTDTQYF
TRBD2	TRBV9	TRBJ2-7	NA	TGTGCCAGCAGCGTATATCCTAGCGGGTACGAGCAGTACTTC	CASSVYPSGYEQYF
TRBD2	TRBV5-6	TRBJ2-7	many	TGTGCCAGCAGCTCTTCTAGCGGGGGAGGCTACGAGCAGTACTTC	CASSSSSGGGYEQYF
TRBD2	TRBV11-2	TRBJ2-3	once	TGTGCCAGCAGCTTACCCCTAGCGGGGGGCACAGATACGCAGTATTTT	CASSLPLAGGTDTQYF
TRBD1	TRBV6-6	TRBJ1-4	NA	TGTGCCAGCAGCCCAACAGGGGTGACTAATGAAAAACTGTTTTTT	CASSPTGVTNEKLFF
TRBD2	TRBV4-3	TRBJ2-1	NA	TGCGCCAGCAGCCAACAGCCCCGGGGGGGCTCGGATGAGCAGTTCTTC	CASSQQPRGGSDEQFF
NA	TRBV10-3	TRBJ1-6	NA	TGTGCCATCAGTGATTGGACAGATAATTCACCCCTCCACTTT	CAISDWTDNSPLHF
TRBD2	TRBV7-2	TRBJ2-1	once	TGTGCCAGCAGCTCACTAGCGGGGGGACAGTTCTTC	CASSSLAGGQFF
NA	TRBV13	TRBJ1-4	NA	TGTGCCAGCAGCCACATCGGAGGGGCGGTGGAAAAACTGTTTTTT	CASSHIGGAVEKLFF
TRBD1	TRBV7-9	TRBJ2-2	NA	TGTGCCAGCGGAGGACAGGACAACACCGGGGAGCTGTTTTTT	CASGGQDNTGELFF
TRBD1	TRBV6-1	TRBJ2-7	NA	TGTGCCAGCACCTTCGGGACAGGGTCCCACGAGCAGTACTTC	CASTFGTGSHEQYF
NA	TRBV6-5	TRBJ2-1	NA	TGTGCCAGCAGTTACGATCGCGGGCGACGGTATGAGCAGTTCTTC	CASSYDRGRRYEQFF
NA	TRBV7-9	TRBJ2-3	few	TGTGCCAGCAGCCCCCGTGGCCCAGATACGCAGTATTTT	CASSPRGPDTQYF
TRBD1	TRBV7-9	TRBJ1-1	NA	TGTGCCAGCAGCCCTGGACAGGGGGAGAACACTGAAGCTTTCTTT	CASSPGQGENTEAFF
NA	TRBV7-8	TRBJ1-5	NA	TGTGCCAGCAGCCCCGGTGACCAGGGGAGTCGGAGTCAGCCCCAGCATTTT	CASSPGDQGSRSQPQHF
NA	TRBV18	TRBJ2-5	NA	TGTGCCAGCTCACCCACAGGGCTCCAGGAGACCCAGTACTTC	CASSPTGLQETQYF
NA	TRBV4-1	TRBJ1-2	NA	TGCGCCAGCAGCCAAGATTGGCAATTTAACTATGGCTACACCTTC	CASSQDWQFNYGYTF
NA	TRBV5-1	TRBJ2-6	NA	TGCGCCAGCAGTTCACCACAGGGCTCTGGGGCCAACGTCCTGACTTTC	CASSSPQGSGANVLTF
NA	TRBV6-6	TRBJ2-7	NA	TGTGCCAGCCAGGGGAGTGGCTACGAGCAGTACTTC	CASQGSGYEQYF
NA	TRBV6-1	TRBJ2-7	NA	TGTGCCAGCAGTGAAGAGACAGTCTCCTACGAGCAGTACTTC	CASSEETVSYEQYF
NA	TRBV7-9	TRBJ2-1	few	TGTGCCAGCAGCTGGCTAGATAGTTTCAATGAGCAGTTCTTC	CASSWLDSFNEQFF
TRBD2	TRBV7-3	TRBJ2-1	NA	TGTGCCAGCAGCTTAACCCTAATAGCGGGGGGACCCTACAATGAGCAGTTCTTC	CASSLTLIAGGPYNEQFF
NA	TRBV18	TRBJ1-2	NA	TGTGCCAGCTCACCTGCCGGGGGGTCGATTTATGGCTACACCTTC	CASSPAGGSIYGYTF
TRBD1	TRBV19	TRBJ1-3	NA	TGTGCCAGTAGTCCCTTTCAGGGGGCTGGAAACACCATATATTTT	CASSPFQGAGNTIYF
TRBD1	TRBV6-5	TRBJ2-1	NA	TGTGCCAGCAGTTACCGGACAGGGTTTCTGAACAATGAGCAGTTCTTC	CASSYRTGFLNNEQFF
TRBD1	TRBV5-1	TRBJ1-2	NA	TGCGCCAGCAGCTGGACAGGGGGTCAGAACTATGGCTACACCTTC	CASSWTGGQNYGYTF
TRBD1	TRBV5-1	TRBJ1-2	NA	TGCGCCAGCAGCTCCGGGACAGGGGGCTTCGGTGGCTACACCTTC	CASSSGTGGFGGYTF
TRBD1	TRBV7-8	TRBJ1-1	NA	TGTGCCAGCAGCCCGGACGGACAGGGAAAAGCTTTCTTT	CASSPDGQGKAFF
NA	TRBV11-2	TRBJ2-7	NA	TGTGCCAGCAGCTTAGAGACAGTTTCCTACGAGCAGTACTTC	CASSLETVSYEQYF
TRBD1	TRBV19	TRBJ2-7	NA	TGTGCCACCAGAGCGGCTGGGACAGGGCCTTACGAGCAGTACTTC	CATRAAGTGPYEQYF
NA	TRBV7-9	TRBJ2-7	NA	TGTGCCAGCAGCTTAGTAGAAAGCCGCTACGAGCAGTACTTC	CASSLVESRYEQYF
NA	TRBV6-5	TRBJ1-5	once	TGTGCCAGCAGTTTTCGGGACAAGGATCAGCCCCAGCATTTT	CASSFRDKDQPQHF
TRBD1	TRBV3-1/TRBV3-2	TRBJ1-6	NA	TGTGCCAGCAGCATATGGGACAGGGATAATTCACCCCTCCACTTT	CASSIWDRDNSPLHF
TRBD2	TRBV4-1	TRBJ2-3	few	TGCGCCAGCAGCCAAGAATGGATCGGGGGGTCAGATACGCAGTATTTT	CASSQEWIGGSDTQYF
NA	TRBV2	TRBJ2-7	NA	TGTGCCAGCACCACGTCCAAGGGGGGGGGCTCGGACGAGCAGTACTTC	CASTTSKGGGSDEQYF
TRBD2	TRBV3-1/TRBV3-2	TRBJ2-7	NA	TGTGCCAGCAGCCCACTAGCGGATTCCTACGAGCAGTACTTC	CASSPLADSYEQYF
NA	TRBV5-4	TRBJ2-5	NA	TGTGCCAGCAGCTTGGACTTTCAAGAGACCCAGTACTTC	CASSLDFQETQYF
NA	TRBV20-1	TRBJ1-6	NA	TGCAGTGCTAGTGTAGACAGGCGTTATAATTCACCCCTCCACTTT	CSASVDRRYNSPLHF
NA	TRBV3-1/TRBV3-2	TRBJ2-1	NA	TGTGCCAGCAGCCAAGTTCCCGGCTCCTACAATGAGCAGTTCTTC	CASSQVPGSYNEQFF
NA	TRBV4-1	TRBJ1-2	once	TGCGCCAGCAGCCCGGGCGGGGGCAGCTCTAACTATGGCTACACCTTC	CASSPGGGSSNYGYTF
TRBD1	TRBV7-9	TRBJ2-5	NA	TGTGCCAGCAGCCCGCGGGACAGGATTCGGGAGACCCAGTACTTC	CASSPRDRIRETQYF
NA	TRBV20-1	TRBJ2-5	NA	TGCAGTGGGGAGGTATTCGAGACCCAGTACTTC	CSGEVFETQYF
NA	TRBV7-3	TRBJ2-3	NA	TGTGCCAGCAGCGTTGGGTGGGGGGGCACAGATACGCAGTATTTT	CASSVGWGGTDTQYF